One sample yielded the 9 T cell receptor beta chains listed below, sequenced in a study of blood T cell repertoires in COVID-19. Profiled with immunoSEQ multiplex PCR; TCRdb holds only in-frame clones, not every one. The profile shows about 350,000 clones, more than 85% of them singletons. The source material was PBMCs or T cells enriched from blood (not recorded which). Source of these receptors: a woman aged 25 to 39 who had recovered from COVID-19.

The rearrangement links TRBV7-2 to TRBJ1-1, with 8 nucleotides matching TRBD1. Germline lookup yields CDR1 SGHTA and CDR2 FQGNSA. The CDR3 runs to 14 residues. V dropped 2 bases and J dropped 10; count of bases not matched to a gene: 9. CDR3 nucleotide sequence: TGTGCCAGCAGCTTAAAGGGACAGGCTATTCGAGCTTTCTTT. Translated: CASSLKGQAIRAFF.

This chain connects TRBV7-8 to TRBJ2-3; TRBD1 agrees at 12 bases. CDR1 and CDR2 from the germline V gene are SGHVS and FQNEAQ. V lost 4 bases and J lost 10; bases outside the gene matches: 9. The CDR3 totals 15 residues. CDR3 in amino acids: CASSSRDRGLIAQYF. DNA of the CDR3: TGTGCCAGCAGCTCCCGGGACAGGGGGCTGATTGCGCAGTATTTT.

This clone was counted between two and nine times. For the CDR3, the DNA is TGTGCTAGTGGTGGCCCGGGACAGGGGGCACAGCAGTACTTC. It yields the protein CASGGPGQGAQQYF. The chain uses TRBV12-5 and TRBJ2-7; TRBD1 matches 12 bases. Per germline, CDR1 LGHNT and CDR2 FRNRAP. V lost 5 bases and J lost 8; bases outside the gene matches: 7. This CDR3 has 14 residues.

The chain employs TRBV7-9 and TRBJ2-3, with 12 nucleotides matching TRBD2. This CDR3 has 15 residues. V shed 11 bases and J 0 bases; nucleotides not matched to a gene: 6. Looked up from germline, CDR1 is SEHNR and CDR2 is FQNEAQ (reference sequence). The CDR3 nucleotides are TGTGCCTCCACTAGCGGGGGGTCTAGCACAGATACGCAGTATTTT. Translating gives CASTSGGSSTDTQYF. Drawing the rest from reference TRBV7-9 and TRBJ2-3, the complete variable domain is DTGVSQNPRHKITKRGQNVTFRCDPISEHNRLYWYRQTLGQGPEFLTYFQNEAQLEKSRLLSDRFSAERPKGSFSTLEIQRTEQGDSAMYLCASTSGGSSTDTQYFGPGTRLTVL.

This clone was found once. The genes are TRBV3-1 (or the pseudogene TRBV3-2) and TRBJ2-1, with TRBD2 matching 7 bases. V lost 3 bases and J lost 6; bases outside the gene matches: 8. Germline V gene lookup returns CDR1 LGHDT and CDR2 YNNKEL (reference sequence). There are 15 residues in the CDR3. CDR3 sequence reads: CASSHQTSAANEQFF. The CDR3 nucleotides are TGTGCCAGCAGCCATCAAACTAGCGCCGCCAATGAGCAGTTCTTC.

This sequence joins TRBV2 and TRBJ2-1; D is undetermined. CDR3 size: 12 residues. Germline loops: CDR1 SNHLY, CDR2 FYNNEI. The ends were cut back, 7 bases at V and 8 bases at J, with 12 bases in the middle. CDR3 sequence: CASMGERYEQFF. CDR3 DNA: TGTGCCAGCATGGGTGAGCGCTATGAGCAGTTCTTC.

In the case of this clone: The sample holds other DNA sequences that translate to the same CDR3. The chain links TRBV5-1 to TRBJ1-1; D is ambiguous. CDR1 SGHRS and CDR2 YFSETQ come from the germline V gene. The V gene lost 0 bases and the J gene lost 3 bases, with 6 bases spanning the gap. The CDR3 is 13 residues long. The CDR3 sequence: CASSLVADTEAFF. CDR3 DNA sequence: TGCGCCAGCAGCTTGGTGGCAGACACTGAAGCTTTCTTT.

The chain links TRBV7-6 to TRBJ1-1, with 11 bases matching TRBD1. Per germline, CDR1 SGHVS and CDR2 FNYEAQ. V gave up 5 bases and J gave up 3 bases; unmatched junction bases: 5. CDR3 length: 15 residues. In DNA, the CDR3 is TGTGCCAGCAGCGCCAGGACAGGGGGCCACACTGAAGCTTTCTTT. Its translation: CASSARTGGHTEAFF.

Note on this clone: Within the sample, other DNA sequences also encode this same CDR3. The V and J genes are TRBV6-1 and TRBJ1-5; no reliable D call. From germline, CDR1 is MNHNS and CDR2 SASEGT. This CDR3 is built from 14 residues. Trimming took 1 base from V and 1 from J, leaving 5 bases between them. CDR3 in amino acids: CASSEDRSNQPQHF. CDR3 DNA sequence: TGTGCCAGCAGTGAAGACAGAAGCAATCAGCCCCAGCATTTT.